The clone carrying this TCR beta chain was seen a few times. Trimming shortened V by 0 bases and J by 8 bases, and 20 bases separated the two germline ends. This CDR3 spans 16 amino acids. In germline, CDR1 is SGDLS, CDR2 YYNGEE. TCRdb re-called the 5' RACE reads with MiXCR, one entry per CDR3 protein. The sample lists fewer than 250,000 distinct CDR3 sequences, around 25% seen once, with approximately 6.6% in the top ten. The data were obtained in a study of CD8 T cells in ankylosing spondylitis. The TCR originated in a male donor with ankylosing spondylitis or in good health (not recorded which). This sequence joins TRBV9 and TRBJ1-2, with a possible D match to TRBD1 (5 bases). Source material: blood, either unsorted or a sorted T cell fraction (not recorded which). This CDR3 reads CASSVEWRGDSRGYTF. The CDR3 nucleotides read TGTGCCAGCAGCGTAGAATGGAGGGGCGACTCGAGGGGCTACACCTTC.